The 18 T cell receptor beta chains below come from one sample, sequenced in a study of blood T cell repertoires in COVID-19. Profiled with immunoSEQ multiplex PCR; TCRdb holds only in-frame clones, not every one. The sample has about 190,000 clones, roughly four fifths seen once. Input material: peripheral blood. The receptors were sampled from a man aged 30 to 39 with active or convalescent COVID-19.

Here the CDR3 DNA reads TGTGCCAGCTCACCACTAGACAGCGACAATCAGCCCCAGCATTTT. It is translated as CASSPLDSDNQPQHF. This sequence joins TRBV18 and TRBJ1-5; possible D gene TRBD1, 5 bases. Trimming shortened V by 1 base and J by 3 bases, and 10 bases separated the two germline ends. This CDR3 is built from 15 residues. CDR1 is KGHSH and CDR2 is LQKENI in the germline V gene.

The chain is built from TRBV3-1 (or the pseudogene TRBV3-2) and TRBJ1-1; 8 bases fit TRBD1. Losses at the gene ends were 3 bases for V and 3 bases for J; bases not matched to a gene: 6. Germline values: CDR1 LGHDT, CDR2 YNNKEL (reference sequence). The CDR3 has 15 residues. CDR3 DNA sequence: TGTGCCAGCAGCCAGTTACAGGGGGGCGACACTGAAGCTTTCTTT. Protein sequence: CASSQLQGGDTEAFF.

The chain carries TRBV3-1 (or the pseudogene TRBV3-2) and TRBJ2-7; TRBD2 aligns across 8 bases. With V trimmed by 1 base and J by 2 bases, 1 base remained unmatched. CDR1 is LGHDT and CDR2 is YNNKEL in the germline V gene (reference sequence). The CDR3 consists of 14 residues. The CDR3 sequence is CASSQAGGPYEQYV. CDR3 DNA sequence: TGTGCCAGCAGCCAAGCGGGGGGGCCCTACGAGCAGTACGTC.

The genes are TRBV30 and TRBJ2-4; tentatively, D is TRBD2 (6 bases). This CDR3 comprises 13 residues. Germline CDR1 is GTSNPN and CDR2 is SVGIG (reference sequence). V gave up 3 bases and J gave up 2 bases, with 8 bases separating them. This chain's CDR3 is CAWSGRPKNIQYF. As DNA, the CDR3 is TGTGCCTGGAGCGGGAGACCCAAAAACATTCAGTACTTC. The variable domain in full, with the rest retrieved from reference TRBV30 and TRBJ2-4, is SQTIHQWPATLVQPVGSPLSLECTVEGTSNPNLYWYRQAAGRGLQLLFYSVGIGQISSEVPQNLSASRPQDRQFILSSKKLLLSDSGFYLCAWSGRPKNIQYFGAGTRLSVL.

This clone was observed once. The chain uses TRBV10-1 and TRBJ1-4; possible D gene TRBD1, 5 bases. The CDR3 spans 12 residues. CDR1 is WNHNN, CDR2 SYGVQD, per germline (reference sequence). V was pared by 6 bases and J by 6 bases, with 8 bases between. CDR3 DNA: TGCGCCAGCAGAGGCAGGGATGAAAAACTGTTTTTT. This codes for CASRGRDEKLFF.

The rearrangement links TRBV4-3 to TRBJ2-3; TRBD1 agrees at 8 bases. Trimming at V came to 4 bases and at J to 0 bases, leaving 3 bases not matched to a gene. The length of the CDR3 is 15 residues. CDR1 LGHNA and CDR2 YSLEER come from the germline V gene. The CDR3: CASSPGDRSTDTQYF. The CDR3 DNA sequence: TGCGCCAGCAGCCCGGGGGACAGGAGCACAGATACGCAGTATTTT.

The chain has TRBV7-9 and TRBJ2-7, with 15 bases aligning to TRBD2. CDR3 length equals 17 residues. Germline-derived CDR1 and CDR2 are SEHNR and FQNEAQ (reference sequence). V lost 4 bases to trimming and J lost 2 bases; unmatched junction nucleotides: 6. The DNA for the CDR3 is TGTGCCAGCAGCTCGGGACTAGCGGGAGGAACTCCCTACGAGCAGTACTTC. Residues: CASSSGLAGGTPYEQYF.

DNA for the CDR3: TGTGCCAGCAGTGATGGGACACTTAAAAACATTCAGTACTTC. As protein: CASSDGTLKNIQYF. The chain is built from TRBV6-1 and TRBJ2-4; perhaps TRBD1 as D (6 bases). Trimming took off 3 bases at V and 4 bases at J, with 10 bases between the two ends. CDR1 and CDR2 (germline): MNHNS, SASEGT. The CDR3 extends over 14 amino acids.

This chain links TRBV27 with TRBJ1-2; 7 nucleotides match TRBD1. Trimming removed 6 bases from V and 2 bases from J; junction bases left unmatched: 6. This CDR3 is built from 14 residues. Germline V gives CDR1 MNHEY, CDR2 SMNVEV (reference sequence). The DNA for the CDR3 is TGTGCCAGCAGACTTACAGGGGCGAACTATGGCTACACCTTC. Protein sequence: CASRLTGANYGYTF.

The CDR3 loop reads CASSSRQGSGTDTQYF. The CDR3 DNA follows: TGTGCCAGCAGCTCTCGACAGGGGTCGGGCACAGATACGCAGTATTTT. The chain combines TRBV9 with TRBJ2-3; 8 bases align to TRBD1. V was clipped by 4 bases and J by 1 base; unmatched bases: 8. The CDR3 covers 16 residues. Germline CDR1 SGDLS, CDR2 YYNGEE.

Here the CDR3 reads CASSPRTGGNTEAFF. The CDR3 DNA is TGTGCCAGCAGCCCGAGGACAGGGGGGAACACTGAAGCTTTCTTT. This rearrangement joins TRBV9 to TRBJ1-1; 10 bases fit TRBD1. Germline values: CDR1 SGDLS, CDR2 YYNGEE. The V gene end was trimmed by 4 bases and the J gene end by 1 base; junction bases not matched to a gene: 4. The CDR3 totals 15 residues.

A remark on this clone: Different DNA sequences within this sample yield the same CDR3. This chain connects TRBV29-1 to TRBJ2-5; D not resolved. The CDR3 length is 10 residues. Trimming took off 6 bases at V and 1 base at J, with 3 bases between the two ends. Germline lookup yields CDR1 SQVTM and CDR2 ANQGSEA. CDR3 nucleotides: TGCAGCGTGGCCCAAGAGACCCAGTACTTC. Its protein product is CSVAQETQYF.

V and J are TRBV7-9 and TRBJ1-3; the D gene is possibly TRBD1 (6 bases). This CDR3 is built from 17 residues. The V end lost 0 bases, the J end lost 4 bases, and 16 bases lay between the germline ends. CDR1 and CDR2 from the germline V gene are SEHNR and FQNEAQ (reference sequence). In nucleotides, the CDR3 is TGTGCCAGCAGCTTAGCGCTTCCGGGGGGCCTAGGAAACACCATATATTTT. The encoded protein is CASSLALPGGLGNTIYF.

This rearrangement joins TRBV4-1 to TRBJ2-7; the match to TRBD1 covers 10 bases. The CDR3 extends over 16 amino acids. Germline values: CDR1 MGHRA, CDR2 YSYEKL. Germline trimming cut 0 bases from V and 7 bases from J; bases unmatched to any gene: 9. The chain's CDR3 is CASSQEPGQGTREQYF. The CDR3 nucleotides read TGCGCCAGCAGCCAAGAGCCGGGACAGGGGACGAGGGAGCAGTACTTC.

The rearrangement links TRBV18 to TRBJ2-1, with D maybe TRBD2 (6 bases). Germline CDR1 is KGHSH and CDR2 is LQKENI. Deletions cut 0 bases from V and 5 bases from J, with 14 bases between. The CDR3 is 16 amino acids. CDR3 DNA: TGTGCCAGCTCACCACCTGGCGGGACGGCTAACAATGAGCAGTTCTTC. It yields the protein CASSPPGGTANNEQFF.

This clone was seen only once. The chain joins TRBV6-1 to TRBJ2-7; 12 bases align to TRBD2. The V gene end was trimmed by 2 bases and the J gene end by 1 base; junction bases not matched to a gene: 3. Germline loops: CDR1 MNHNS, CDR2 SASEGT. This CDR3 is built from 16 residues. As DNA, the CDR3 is TGTGCCAGCAGTGAAATACTAGCGGGGGGTTCCTACGAGCAGTACGTC. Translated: CASSEILAGGSYEQYV.

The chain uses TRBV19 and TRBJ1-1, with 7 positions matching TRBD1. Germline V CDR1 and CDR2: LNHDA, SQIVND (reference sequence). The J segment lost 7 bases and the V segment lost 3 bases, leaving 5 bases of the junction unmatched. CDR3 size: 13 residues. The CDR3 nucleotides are TGTGCCAGTAGTATCTCCGACAGGGTTGAAGCTTTCTTT. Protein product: CASSISDRVEAFF.

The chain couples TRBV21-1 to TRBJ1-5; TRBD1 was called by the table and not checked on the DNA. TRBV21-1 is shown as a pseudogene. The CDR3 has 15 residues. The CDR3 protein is CASTNKGQGVQPQHF. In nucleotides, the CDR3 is TGTGCCAGCACCAACAAAGGGCAGGGGGTTCAGCCCCAGCATTTT.